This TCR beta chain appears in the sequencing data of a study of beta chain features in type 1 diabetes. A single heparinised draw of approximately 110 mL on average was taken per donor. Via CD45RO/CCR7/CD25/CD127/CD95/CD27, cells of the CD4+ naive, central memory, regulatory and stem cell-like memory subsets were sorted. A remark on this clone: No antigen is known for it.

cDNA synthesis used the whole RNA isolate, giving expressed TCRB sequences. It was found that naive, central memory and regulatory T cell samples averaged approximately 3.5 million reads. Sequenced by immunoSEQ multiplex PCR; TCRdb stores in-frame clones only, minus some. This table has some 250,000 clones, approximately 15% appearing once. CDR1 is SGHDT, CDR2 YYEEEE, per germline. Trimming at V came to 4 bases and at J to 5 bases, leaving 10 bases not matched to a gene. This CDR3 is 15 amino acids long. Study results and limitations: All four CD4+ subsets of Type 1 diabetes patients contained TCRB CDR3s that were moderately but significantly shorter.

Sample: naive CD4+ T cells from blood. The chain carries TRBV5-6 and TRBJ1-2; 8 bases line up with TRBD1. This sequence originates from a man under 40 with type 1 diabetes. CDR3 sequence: CASSPRYGTGYGYTF. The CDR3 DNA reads TGTGCCAGCAGCCCGCGCTACGGGACAGGTTATGGCTACACCTTC.